This record looks at one T cell receptor beta chain sequence and its context. This entry belongs to a study of blood T cell repertoires in COVID-19. About the research overall: The study drew acute and convalescent COVID-19 samples from the United States, Italy and Spain.

The CDR3 runs to 12 residues. V shed 5 bases and J shed 10 bases, with 9 bases lying between them. The germline V gene encodes CDR1 MGHDK and CDR2 SYGVNS. Some clones are missing from TCRdb's copy, which holds only in-frame ones; the method was immunoSEQ multiplex PCR. The sample holds around 84,000 clones, around 90% seen once. This rearrangement joins TRBV25-1 to TRBJ1-6; no definite D call. The TCR sequence derives from a man of 80 years or more with active or convalescent COVID-19. Source material: peripheral blood. This CDR3 is CASSRTLSPLHF. The CDR3 nucleotides are TGTGCCAGCAGTCGAACTCTATCACCCCTCCACTTT.